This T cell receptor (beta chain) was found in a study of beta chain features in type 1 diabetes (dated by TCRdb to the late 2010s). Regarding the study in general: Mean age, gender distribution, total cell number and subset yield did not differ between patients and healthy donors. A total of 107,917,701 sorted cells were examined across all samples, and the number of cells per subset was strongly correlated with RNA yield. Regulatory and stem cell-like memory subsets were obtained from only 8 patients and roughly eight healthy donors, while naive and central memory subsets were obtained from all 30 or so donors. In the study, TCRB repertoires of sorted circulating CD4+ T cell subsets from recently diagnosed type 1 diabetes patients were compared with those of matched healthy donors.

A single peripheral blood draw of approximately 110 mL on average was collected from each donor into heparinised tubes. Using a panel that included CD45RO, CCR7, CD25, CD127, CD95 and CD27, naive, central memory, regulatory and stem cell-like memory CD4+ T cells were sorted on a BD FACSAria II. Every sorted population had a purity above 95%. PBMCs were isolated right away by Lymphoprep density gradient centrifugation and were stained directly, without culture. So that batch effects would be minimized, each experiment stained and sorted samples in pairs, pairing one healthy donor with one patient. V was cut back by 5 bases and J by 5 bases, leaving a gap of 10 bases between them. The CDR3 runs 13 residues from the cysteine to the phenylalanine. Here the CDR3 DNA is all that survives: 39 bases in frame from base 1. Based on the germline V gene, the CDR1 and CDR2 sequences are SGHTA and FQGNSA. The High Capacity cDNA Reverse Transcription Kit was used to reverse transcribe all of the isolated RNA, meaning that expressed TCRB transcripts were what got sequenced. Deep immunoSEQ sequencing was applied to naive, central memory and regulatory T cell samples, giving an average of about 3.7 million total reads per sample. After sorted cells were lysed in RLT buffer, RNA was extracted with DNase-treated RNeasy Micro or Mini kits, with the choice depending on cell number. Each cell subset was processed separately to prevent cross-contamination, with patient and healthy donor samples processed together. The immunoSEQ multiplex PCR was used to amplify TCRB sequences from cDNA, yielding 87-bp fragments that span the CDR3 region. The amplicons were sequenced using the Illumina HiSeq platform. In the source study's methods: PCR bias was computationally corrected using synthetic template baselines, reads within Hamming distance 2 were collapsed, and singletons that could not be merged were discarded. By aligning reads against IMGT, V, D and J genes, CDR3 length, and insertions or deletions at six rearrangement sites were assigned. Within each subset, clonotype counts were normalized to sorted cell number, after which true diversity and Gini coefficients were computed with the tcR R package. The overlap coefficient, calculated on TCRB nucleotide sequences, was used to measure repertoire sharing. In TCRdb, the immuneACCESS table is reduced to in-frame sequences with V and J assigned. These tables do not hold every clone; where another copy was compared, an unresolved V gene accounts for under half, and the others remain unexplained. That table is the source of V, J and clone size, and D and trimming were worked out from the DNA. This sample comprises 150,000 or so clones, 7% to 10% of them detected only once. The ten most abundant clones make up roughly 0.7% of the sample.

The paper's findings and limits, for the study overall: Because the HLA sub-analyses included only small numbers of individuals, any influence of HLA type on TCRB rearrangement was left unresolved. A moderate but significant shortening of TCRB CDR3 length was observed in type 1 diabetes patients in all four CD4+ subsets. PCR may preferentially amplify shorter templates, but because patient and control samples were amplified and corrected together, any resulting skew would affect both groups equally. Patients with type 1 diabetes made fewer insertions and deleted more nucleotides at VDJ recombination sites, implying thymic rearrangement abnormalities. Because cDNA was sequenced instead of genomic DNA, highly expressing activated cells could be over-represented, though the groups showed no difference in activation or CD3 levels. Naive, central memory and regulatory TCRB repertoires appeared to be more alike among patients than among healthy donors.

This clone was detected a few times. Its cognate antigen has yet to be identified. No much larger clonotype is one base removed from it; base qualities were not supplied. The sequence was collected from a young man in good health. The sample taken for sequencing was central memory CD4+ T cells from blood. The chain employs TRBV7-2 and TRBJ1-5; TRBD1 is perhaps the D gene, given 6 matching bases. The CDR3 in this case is CASSGDNYQPQHF. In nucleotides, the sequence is TGTGCCAGCAGCGGGGACAACTATCAGCCCCAGCATTTT.